What follows are 22 T cell receptor beta chains derived from one specimen sequenced in a study of OX40 agonist ivuxolimab in advanced cancers. The table came from immunoSEQ multiplex PCR; TCRdb's copy has only in-frame clones and leaves some out. The table includes more than 75,000 clones, roughly 85% detected once. Source: CD4+ or CD8+ T cells sorted from blood, taken in a trial of the OX40 agonist ivuxolimab. The receptors here all came from an adult with an advanced solid tumor such as melanoma, head and neck, liver or kidney cancer.

The genes are TRBV7-8 and TRBJ2-1; 12 bases line up with TRBD2. Trimming at V came to 1 base and at J to 1 base, leaving 5 bases not matched to a gene. This CDR3 is built from 18 residues. In germline, CDR1 is SGHVS, CDR2 FQNEAQ. The CDR3: CASSLEGLAGSSYNEQFF. CDR3 bases: TGTGCCAGCAGCTTAGAGGGACTAGCGGGTAGTTCCTACAATGAGCAGTTCTTC.

The V and J genes are TRBV19 and TRBJ1-5; 11 bases are shared with TRBD1. CDR3 size: 17 residues. CDR1 and CDR2 from the germline V gene are LNHDA and SQIVND (reference sequence). Germline trimming cut 3 bases from V and 5 bases from J; bases unmatched to any gene: 9. As DNA, the CDR3 is TGTGCCAGTAGTATGTTCCGGGACAGGGGGTGGGATCAGCCCCAGCATTTT. It codes for CASSMFRDRGWDQPQHF.

J is TRBJ2-7 and V is TRBV18; D may be TRBD1 (6 bases). Germline-derived CDR1 and CDR2 are KGHSH and LQKENI. V shed 0 bases and J shed 5 bases, with 14 bases lying between them. The CDR3 contains 15 residues. CDR3 coding DNA: TGTGCCAGCTCACCACCGGTAGGGGGAGTCGACGAGCAGTACTTC. It yields the protein CASSPPVGGVDEQYF.

The chain links TRBV19 to TRBJ2-3, with 8 bases matching TRBD1. J was trimmed by 2 bases and V by 6 bases; bases with no gene match: 13. Per germline, CDR1 LNHDA and CDR2 SQIVND (reference sequence). The CDR3 has 17 residues. As DNA, the CDR3 is TGTGCCAGTAGACCCGCACGGACAGGGTTTTACACAGATACGCAGTATTTT. Translated, it gives CASRPARTGFYTDTQYF.

The rearrangement links TRBV9 to TRBJ1-4; D remains ambiguous. Per germline, CDR1 SGDLS and CDR2 YYNGEE. The CDR3 length is 15 residues. V lost 0 bases, J lost 8 bases, and 14 bases lay in between. The CDR3 DNA reads as TGTGCCAGCAGCGTAGATTCAGGTCTGCACGAAAAACTGTTTTTT. Residues: CASSVDSGLHEKLFF.

The chain couples TRBV28 to TRBJ2-7; 9 nucleotides match TRBD2. This CDR3 spans 14 amino acids. With 6 bases clipped from V and 2 bases from J, the junction kept 5 bases outside the gene matches. CDR1 and CDR2 (germline): MDHEN, SYDVKM. Written as DNA, the CDR3 is TGTGCCAGCAGGGCTAGCGGGACAGCCTACGAGCAGTACTTC. Translating it yields CASRASGTAYEQYF.

This clone has only one observation. Other DNA sequences in this specimen translate into the identical CDR3. V gene TRBV25-1 combines with J gene TRBJ2-5; TRBD2 might be the D (6 bases). Germline assignment: CDR1 MGHDK and CDR2 SYGVNS. V lost 1 base to trimming and J lost 2 bases, with 14 bases between them. The length of the CDR3 is 16 residues. The CDR3 protein is CASSESAGPNQETQYF. The DNA of the CDR3 is TGTGCCAGCAGTGAATCGGCGGGGCCAAATCAAGAGACCCAGTACTTC. Supplemented by reference TRBV25-1 and TRBJ2-5, the full variable domain reads EADIYQTPRYLVIGTGKKITLECSQTMGHDKMYWYQQDPGMELHLIHYSYGVNSTEKGDLSSESTVSRIRTEHFPLTLESARPSHTSQYLCASSESAGPNQETQYFGPGTRLLVL.

The rearrangement uses TRBV7-3 and TRBJ2-6; D remains ambiguous. CDR1 and CDR2 from the germline V gene are SGHTA and FQGTGA. Trimming took 0 bases from V and 0 from J, leaving 3 bases between them. There are 15 residues in the CDR3. CDR3 in amino acids: CASSLTISGANVLTF. Here the CDR3 DNA reads TGTGCCAGCAGCTTAACTATCTCTGGGGCCAACGTCCTGACTTTC.

The CDR3 region is CASSDRATEQFF. CDR3 sequence (DNA): TGTGCCAGCAGCGACAGGGCGACTGAGCAGTTCTTC. V gene TRBV7-2 combines with J gene TRBJ2-1, with 7 bases lining up with TRBD1. CDR3 length: 12 residues. Germline CDR1 reads SGHTA; CDR2 reads FQGNSA. The ends lost 5 bases at V and 9 bases at J; junction bases unmatched: 4.

This clone was detected a few times. The chain uses TRBV27 and TRBJ1-2; 10 nucleotides align to TRBD1. The CDR3 consists of 15 residues. The J segment lost 1 base and the V segment lost 5 bases, leaving 4 bases of the junction unmatched. Looked up from germline, CDR1 is MNHEY and CDR2 is SMNVEV (reference sequence). CDR3 region: CASSGGQGINYGYTF. The CDR3 region has the DNA TGTGCCAGCAGTGGGGGACAGGGGATTAACTATGGCTACACCTTC.

The gene calls are TRBV19 and TRBJ1-1; weak D call: TRBD1 (5 bases). Germline lookup yields CDR1 LNHDA and CDR2 SQIVND (reference sequence). The V and J ends lost 4 bases and 10 bases respectively, with 13 bases between them. The CDR3 has 12 residues. The DNA of the CDR3 is TGTGCCAGTAGTAAGGGGACGGTGGGAGCTTTCTTT. Amino acids: CASSKGTVGAFF.

This chain joins TRBV4-1 and TRBJ2-1; TRBD2 agrees at 13 bases. The CDR3 covers 17 residues. V was pared by 5 bases and J by 8 bases, with 12 bases of the junction left unmatched. The germline gives CDR1 MGHRA, CDR2 YSYEKL. The DNA for the CDR3 is TGCGCCAGCAGCTCGCGACTAGCGGGAGGTACCAGGGATGAGCAGTTCTTC. Protein: CASSSRLAGGTRDEQFF.

The chain recombines TRBV7-9 with TRBJ1-1; possibly TRBD1 for D (6 bases). Germline assignment: CDR1 SEHNR and CDR2 FQNEAQ (reference sequence). V was trimmed by 1 base and J by 0 bases, leaving 9 bases between them. This CDR3 is 15 amino acids long. The CDR3 loop reads CASSLGTVMNTEAFF. DNA of the CDR3: TGTGCCAGCAGCTTAGGGACAGTCATGAACACTGAAGCTTTCTTT.

The rearrangement uses TRBV4-3 and TRBJ2-3; D is unclear. V lost 6 bases and J 5 bases, leaving 6 bases between the germline ends. Germline CDR1 LGHNA, CDR2 YSLEER. This CDR3 contains 11 residues. CDR3 amino acids: CASRSGDTQYF. The CDR3 nucleotides are TGCGCCAGCAGAAGTGGAGATACGCAGTATTTT.

This chain uses TRBV5-4 with TRBJ1-4; D is perhaps TRBD1 (5 bases). This CDR3 is 16 amino acids long. Germline V gene lookup returns CDR1 SGHNT and CDR2 YYREEE (reference sequence). V was pared by 4 bases and J by 7 bases, with 20 bases between. Written as DNA, the CDR3 is TGTGCCAGCAGCGGGGGTGATTCCCCTGGGGGTGAAAAACTGTTTTTT. Protein: CASSGGDSPGGEKLFF.

J is TRBJ2-5 and V is TRBV11-2; TRBD2 aligns across 8 bases. This CDR3 region has 16 residues. The V and J ends lost 5 bases and 1 base, in that order; junction bases with no gene match: 9. Germline V gene data show CDR1 as SGHAT and CDR2 as FQNNGV. In nucleotides, the CDR3 is TGTGCCAGCAGCCCGTTACTAGCGGCCACCCAAGAGACCCAGTACTTC. Translation: CASSPLLAATQETQYF.

The chain joins TRBV30 to TRBJ1-2; D is uncertain. Deletions cut 1 base from V and 8 bases from J, with 17 bases between. Germline loops: CDR1 GTSNPN, CDR2 SVGIG (reference sequence). This CDR3 region has 14 residues. CDR3 sequence (DNA): TGTGCCTGGAGTGACCTGATCTCGGACCGCGGCTACACCTTC. Protein: CAWSDLISDRGYTF.

The chain couples TRBV29-1 to TRBJ2-5; TRBD1 matches at 12 bases. This CDR3 is built from 15 residues. Germline V lookup: CDR1 SQVTM, CDR2 ANQGSEA. The trim removed 4 bases at V and 5 bases at J, leaving 8 bases unmatched. In DNA form, the CDR3 reads TGCAGCGTTGGAGGGACAGGGGGCTTCGGTGAGACCCAGTACTTC. Protein sequence: CSVGGTGGFGETQYF.

The chain recombines TRBV5-5 with TRBJ1-2; TRBD1 matches 7 bases. This CDR3 comprises 13 residues. Unmatched junction bases numbered 10, after V lost 9 bases and J lost 5 bases. Germline loops: CDR1 SGHKS, CDR2 YYEKEE (reference sequence). CDR3 sequence reads: CAKSHRGAYGYTF. The CDR3 coding sequence is TGTGCCAAAAGCCACAGGGGTGCGTATGGCTACACCTTC.

V usage is TRBV27 and J usage is TRBJ1-2, with D perhaps TRBD1 (6 bases). V was trimmed by 4 bases and J by 2 bases, leaving 14 bases between them. The CDR3 covers 15 residues. Germline values: CDR1 MNHEY, CDR2 SMNVEV (reference sequence). CDR3 in DNA: TGTGCCAGCAGTTCAACAGGGTTTCTAAACTATGGCTACACCTTC. Protein product: CASSSTGFLNYGYTF.

The V gene is TRBV18, the J gene TRBJ2-1; 10 bases agree with TRBD2. Germline CDR1 reads KGHSH; CDR2 reads LQKENI. V was clipped by 3 bases and J by 1 base; unmatched bases: 15. The CDR3 sequence is 20 residues long. The CDR3 region is CASSPYTGLAGVNSYNEQFF. CDR3 DNA: TGTGCCAGCTCACCTTATACAGGGCTAGCGGGAGTTAATTCCTACAATGAGCAGTTCTTC.

This clone appeared once. This chain joins TRBV19 and TRBJ2-3; 8 bases are shared with TRBD1. There are 16 residues in the CDR3. V shed 5 bases and J 3 bases; nucleotides not matched to a gene: 10. CDR1 is LNHDA, CDR2 SQIVND, per germline (reference sequence). Here the CDR3 reads CASSSRPGQATDTQYF. The DNA of the CDR3 is TGTGCCAGTAGTTCCCGCCCGGGACAGGCGACAGATACGCAGTATTTT.